This T cell receptor (beta chain) was documented in a study of T cell repertoires in cytomegalovirus infection. The CDR3 is made up of 16 amino acids. With 3 bases clipped from V and 4 bases from J, the junction kept 7 bases outside the gene matches. Germline V gene data show CDR1 as SGHRS and CDR2 as YFSETQ. TCRdb called the reads again in MiXCR, with one record for every CDR3 protein. The repertoire has about a million distinct CDR3 sequences, about 33% of them found once; the top ten carry roughly 13%. As regards this clonotype: What it binds is unknown.

Sequences were derived from cultured CD8+ T cells from PBMCs, sampled from culture after CMV antigen stimulation. The TCR sequence derives from a human donor in good health (CMV status not recorded). Some clones in this sample may be carry-over from other donors' samples. The V call is TRBV5-1, the J call TRBJ2-1; 10 positions agree with TRBD2. The CDR3 spells CASSSRTSGVYNEQFF. The CDR3 nucleotides are TGCGCCAGCAGCTCACGTACTAGCGGGGTATACAATGAGCAGTTCTTC.